These 6 T cell receptor beta chains share one sample of origin, sequenced in a study of beta chain features in type 1 diabetes. Study results and caveats: Researchers report that Type 1 diabetes patients had moderately but significantly shorter TCRB CDR3s across all four CD4+ subsets.

The sequenced template was cDNA made from the entire isolated RNA. Libraries were prepared by immunoSEQ multiplex PCR; TCRdb keeps only in-frame clonotypes and omits some of them. This table holds about 53,000 clones, roughly 50% found once. Their cognate antigens are unknown. The sequenced sample consisted of Tregs from blood. These receptors were collected from a woman between 35 and 50 years old with type 1 diabetes.

V gene TRBV5-1 combines with J gene TRBJ2-3, with D tentatively TRBD1 (5 bases). Trimming stripped 3 bases from V and 2 bases from J, with 7 bases between. The germline CDR1 and CDR2 sequences are SGHRS and YFSETQ. The CDR3 contains 13 residues. The DNA of the CDR3 is TGCGCCAGCAGCTCCAGGGCCACAGATACGCAGTATTTT. This codes for CASSSRATDTQYF.

This clone occurred a few times. The rearrangement uses TRBV29-1 and TRBJ2-5; TRBD2 matches 8 bases. V lost 8 bases to trimming and J lost 4 bases; unmatched junction nucleotides: 12. CDR1 is SQVTM and CDR2 is ANQGSEA in the germline V gene. The CDR3 is 14 residues long. CDR3 amino acids: CSLSHGRGPETQYF. The CDR3 nucleotides read TGCAGCTTAAGTCACGGGAGGGGTCCAGAGACCCAGTACTTC. Combining the CDR3 with reference TRBV29-1 and TRBJ2-5 gives the whole variable domain SAVISQKPSRDICQRGTSLTIQCQVDSQVTMMFWYRQQPGQSLTLIATANQGSEATYESGFVIDKFPISRPNLTFSTLTVSNMSPEDSSIYLCSLSHGRGPETQYFGPGTRLLVL.

The table lists this clone with a few counts. The rearrangement uses TRBV5-4 and TRBJ2-5; TRBD1 matches 8 bases. After removal of 3 bases from V and 4 bases from J, the junction contained 2 bases not matched to a gene. CDR3 size: 13 residues. The germline V gene encodes CDR1 SGHNT and CDR2 YYREEE (reference sequence). The CDR3 here is CASSSGQAETQYF. The CDR3 DNA reads as TGTGCCAGCAGCTCGGGACAGGCAGAGACCCAGTACTTC.

CDR3 sequence (DNA): TGTGCCAGCAGCCCCCTTGGAGGGTCGACCGGGGAGCTGTTTTTT. It is translated as CASSPLGGSTGELFF. The chain carries TRBV5-6 and TRBJ2-2, with D possibly being TRBD2 (6 bases). V was shortened by 4 bases and J by 5 bases, with 15 bases between the two germline ends. Germline values: CDR1 SGHDT, CDR2 YYEEEE. There are 15 residues in the CDR3.

The chain recombines TRBV29-1 with TRBJ2-3; D might be TRBD1 (7 bases). CDR3 length: 14 residues. The germline V gene encodes CDR1 SQVTM and CDR2 ANQGSEA. V shed 3 bases and J shed 4 bases, with 14 bases lying between them. The CDR3 reads CSVEAQGGSDTQYF. The CDR3 nucleotides read TGCAGCGTTGAGGCCCAGGGGGGATCAGATACGCAGTATTTT.

The chain has TRBV7-9 and TRBJ1-6; D not resolved. This CDR3 contains 16 residues. Germline V gives CDR1 SEHNR, CDR2 FQNEAQ (reference sequence). Trimming took off 1 base at V and 0 bases at J, with 7 bases between the two ends. DNA of the CDR3: TGTGCCAGCAGCTTAGAATTCGGCTCCTATAATTCACCCCTCCACTTT. Translated, it gives CASSLEFGSYNSPLHF.